This T cell receptor (beta chain) is drawn from a study of blood T cell repertoires in COVID-19 (dated by TCRdb to between 2020 and 2021). Regarding the complete study: The collaborator samples originated in the United States, Italy and Spain and spanned the acute and convalescent phases of COVID-19. The material from the prospective study consisted of cDNA or gDNA derived from T cells, B-cell-depleted T cells, or PBMCs. Samples came from the ongoing ImmuneRACE study (first 160 participants) plus 1,254 subjects from 6 global collaborators. The dataset comprised deeply sampled blood TCRbeta repertoires from subjects exposed to, actively infected with, or recovered from COVID-19. The sample metadata nearly always contained a de-identified subject ID, COVID-19 status, age in years and sex. Where available, HLA class I and class II types were obtained from metadata supplied by the sample provider rather than from assay-based typing. The repertoires were made available in a free public database intended to serve as a resource for research on the immune response to SARS-CoV-2.

Notes on this clone: Its recognized antigen is unknown. No qualities accompany the bases; no much larger clone lies one base away.

Collaborating institutions collected whole blood in K2EDTA tubes following their own protocols. For TCRbeta analysis, collaborators shipped samples in one of three forms: frozen whole blood, isolated PBMCs, or DNA extracted from either of those sample types. What the work shows at the level of the full study, not this receptor alone: The amount of clinical and demographic metadata varied by source and participant and was provided uncurated.

The CDR3 holds 15 amino acids from the cysteine to the phenylalanine. Kept here is only the CDR3 DNA, which spans 45 bases and is read in frame from base 1. Relative to germline, V is 8 bases shorter and J is 10 bases shorter, with 26 bases between their ends. The germline V gene sets CDR1 to KGHSH and CDR2 to LQKENI. TCRbeta CDR3 regions were amplified from genomic DNA using the immunoSEQ Assay, a bias-controlled multiplex PCR. The study's processing was this. Nucleated cell counts per sample were estimated from amplification of reference gene primers within the assay. To quantify the absolute abundance of each unique TCRbeta CDR3 rearrangement, sequence reads were collapsed and filtered. For each sample, productive Simpson clonality was calculated as the square root of Simpson's diversity index over productive rearrangements. What TCRdb holds here is the immuneACCESS table cut down to in-frame rearrangements. Part of the clones is not present; checked against another copy, under half of the missing clones reflect an unresolved V gene, and the others are unexplained. V and J calls and clone size are copied from that table; D and trimming were computed from the DNA. The sample includes 150,000 to 200,000 clones, with 65% to 85% observed a single time. The top ten clonotypes cover approximately 14% of the sample.

Sequenced input: peripheral blood. The V and J genes are TRBV18 and TRBJ1-2; D gene: possibly TRBD1, on 6 matching bases. This TCR derives from an elderly woman with acute or convalescent COVID-19. The bases are TGTGCCAGCGCCTTCAGTGCTGGGACATCTAAAGACTACACCTTC. This is translated as CASAFSAGTSKDYTF.